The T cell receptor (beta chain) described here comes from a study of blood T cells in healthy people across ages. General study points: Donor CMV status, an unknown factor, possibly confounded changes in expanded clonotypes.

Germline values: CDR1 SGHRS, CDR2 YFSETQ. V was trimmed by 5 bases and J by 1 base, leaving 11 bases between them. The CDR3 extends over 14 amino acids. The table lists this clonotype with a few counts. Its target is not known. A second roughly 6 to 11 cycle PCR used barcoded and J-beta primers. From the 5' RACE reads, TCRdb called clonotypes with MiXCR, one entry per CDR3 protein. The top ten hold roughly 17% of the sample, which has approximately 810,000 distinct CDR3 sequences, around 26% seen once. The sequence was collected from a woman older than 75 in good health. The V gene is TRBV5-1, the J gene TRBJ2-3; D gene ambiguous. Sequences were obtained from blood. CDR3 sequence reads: CASRDALGTDTQYF. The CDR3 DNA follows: TGCGCCAGCAGGGATGCATTGGGCACAGATACGCAGTATTTT.